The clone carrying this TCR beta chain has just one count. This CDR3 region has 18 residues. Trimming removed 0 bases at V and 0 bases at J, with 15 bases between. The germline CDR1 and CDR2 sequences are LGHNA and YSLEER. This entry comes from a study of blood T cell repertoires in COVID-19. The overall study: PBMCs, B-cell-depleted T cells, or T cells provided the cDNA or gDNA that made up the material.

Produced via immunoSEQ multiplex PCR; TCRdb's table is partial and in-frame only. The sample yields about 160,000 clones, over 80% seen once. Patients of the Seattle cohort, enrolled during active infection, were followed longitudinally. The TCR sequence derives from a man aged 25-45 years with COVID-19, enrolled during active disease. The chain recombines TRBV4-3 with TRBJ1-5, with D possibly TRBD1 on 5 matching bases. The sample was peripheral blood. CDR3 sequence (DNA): TGCGCCAGCAGCCAAGATCTTATCAGGGCGTATAGCAATCAGCCCCAGCATTTT. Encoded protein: CASSQDLIRAYSNQPQHF.